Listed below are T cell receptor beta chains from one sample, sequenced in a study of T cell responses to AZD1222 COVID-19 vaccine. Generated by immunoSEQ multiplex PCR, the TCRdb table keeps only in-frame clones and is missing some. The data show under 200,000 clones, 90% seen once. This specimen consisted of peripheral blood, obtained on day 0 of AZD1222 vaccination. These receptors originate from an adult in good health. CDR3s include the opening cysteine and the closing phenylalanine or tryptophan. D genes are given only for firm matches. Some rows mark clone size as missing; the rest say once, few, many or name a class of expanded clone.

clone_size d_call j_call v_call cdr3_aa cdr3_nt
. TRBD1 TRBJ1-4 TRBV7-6 CASSLAYAGGGEKLFF TGTGCCAGCAGCTTAGCTTACGCAGGGGGCGGTGAAAAACTGTTTTTT
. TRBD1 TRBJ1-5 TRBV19 CASSSPGQGSNQPQHF TGTGCCAGCAGCTCGCCGGGACAGGGGTCCAATCAGCCCCAGCATTTT
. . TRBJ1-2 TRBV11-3 CASSDRGASYGYTF TGTGCCAGCAGTGACCGAGGGGCGAGCTATGGCTACACCTTC
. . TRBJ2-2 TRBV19 CASSIQYTGELFF TGTGCCAGTAGTATACAGTACACCGGGGAGCTGTTTTTT
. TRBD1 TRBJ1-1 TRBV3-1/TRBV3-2 CASSPRPGQVSYRAEAFF TGTGCCAGCAGCCCGCGTCCGGGACAGGTTTCTTATAGGGCTGAAGCTTTCTTT
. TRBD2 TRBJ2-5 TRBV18 CASSPRRGARETQYF TGTGCCAGCTCACCACGGCGGGGGGCCCGGGAGACCCAGTACTTC
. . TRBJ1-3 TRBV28 CASSPTDRPNTIYF TGTGCCAGCAGTCCTACTGACAGGCCAAACACCATATATTTT
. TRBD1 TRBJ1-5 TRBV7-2 CASSLTPGQGNQPQHF TGTGCCAGCAGCTTAACGCCGGGACAGGGAAATCAGCCCCAGCATTTT
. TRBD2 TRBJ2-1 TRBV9 CASSVGSGSSYNEQFF TGTGCCAGCAGCGTAGGAAGCGGGAGCTCCTACAATGAGCAGTTCTTC
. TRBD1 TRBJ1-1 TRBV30 CAWNRGPNTEAFF TGTGCCTGGAACAGGGGACCGAACACTGAAGCTTTCTTT
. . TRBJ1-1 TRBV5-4 CASRGGNTEAFF TGTGCCAGCAGGGGGGGGAACACTGAAGCTTTCTTT
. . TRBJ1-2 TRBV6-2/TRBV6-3 CASSPAALYGYTF TGTGCCAGCAGTCCCGCTGCACTCTATGGCTACACCTTC
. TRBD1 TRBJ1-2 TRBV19 CASSRERQGQGNYGYTF TGTGCCAGTAGTCGAGAGAGACAGGGGCAAGGGAACTATGGCTACACCTTC
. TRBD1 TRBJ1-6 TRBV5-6 CASSGTGDFSPLHF TGTGCCAGCAGTGGGACAGGGGATTTTTCACCCCTCCACTTT
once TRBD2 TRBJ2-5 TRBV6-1 CASSDSLAGGQETQYF TGTGCCAGCAGTGATAGCCTAGCGGGGGGCCAAGAGACCCAGTACTTC
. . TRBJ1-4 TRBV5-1 CASSFLGAFEEKLFF TGCGCCAGCAGCTTTCTCGGGGCATTTGAAGAAAAACTGTTTTTT
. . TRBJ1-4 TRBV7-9 CASSLREFWEKLFF TGTGCCAGCAGCCTCAGGGAGTTTTGGGAAAAACTGTTTTTT
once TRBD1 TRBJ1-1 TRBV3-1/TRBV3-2 CASSQDDRGWTEAFF TGTGCCAGCAGCCAAGATGACAGGGGATGGACTGAAGCTTTCTTT
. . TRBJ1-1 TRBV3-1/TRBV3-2 CASSQEGISGTEAFF TGTGCCAGCAGCCAAGAAGGGATCAGTGGCACTGAAGCTTTCTTT
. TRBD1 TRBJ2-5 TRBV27 CASSFDRGETQYF TGTGCCAGCAGTTTTGACAGGGGAGAGACCCAGTACTTC
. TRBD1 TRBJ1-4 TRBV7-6 CASRSGQGKFEKLFF TGTGCCAGCAGATCCGGACAGGGGAAGTTTGAAAAACTGTTTTTT
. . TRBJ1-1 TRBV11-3 CASSLDRDTEAFF TGTGCCAGCAGCTTAGACAGGGACACTGAAGCTTTCTTT
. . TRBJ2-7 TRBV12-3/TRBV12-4 CASSLRRAEQYF TGTGCCAGCAGTTTGCGAAGGGCCGAGCAGTACTTC
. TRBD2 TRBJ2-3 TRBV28 CASIAGGAATDTQYF TGTGCCAGCATCGCGGGGGGCGCGGCGACAGATACGCAGTATTTT
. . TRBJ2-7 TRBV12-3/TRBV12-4 CASSVNYEQYF TGTGCCAGCAGTGTAAACTACGAGCAGTACTTC
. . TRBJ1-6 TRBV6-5 CASSYSRVSPLHF TGTGCCAGCAGTTACTCAAGGGTGTCACCCCTCCACTTT
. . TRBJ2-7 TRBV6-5 CASTDGFSYEQYF TGTGCCAGCACCGACGGATTTTCCTACGAGCAGTACTTC
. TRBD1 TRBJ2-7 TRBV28 CASSPADRPPYEQYF TGTGCCAGCAGTCCCGCGGACAGGCCGCCCTACGAGCAGTACTTC
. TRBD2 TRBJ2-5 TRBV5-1 CASSLGTSGGKETQYF TGCGCCAGCAGCTTGGGGACTAGCGGGGGGAAAGAGACCCAGTACTTC
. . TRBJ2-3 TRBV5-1 CASSLGLRSTDTQYF TGCGCCAGCAGCTTGGGACTGAGAAGCACAGATACGCAGTATTTT
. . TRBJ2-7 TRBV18 CASSPPGPTYEQYF TGTGCCAGCTCACCCCCGGGACCCACCTACGAGCAGTACTTC
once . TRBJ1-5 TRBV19 CASSITGTFSNQPQHF TGTGCCAGTAGTATAACAGGGACCTTTAGCAATCAGCCCCAGCATTTT
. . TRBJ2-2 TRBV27 CASSLKVAPGELFF TGTGCCAGCAGTCTGAAAGTAGCGCCCGGGGAGCTGTTTTTT